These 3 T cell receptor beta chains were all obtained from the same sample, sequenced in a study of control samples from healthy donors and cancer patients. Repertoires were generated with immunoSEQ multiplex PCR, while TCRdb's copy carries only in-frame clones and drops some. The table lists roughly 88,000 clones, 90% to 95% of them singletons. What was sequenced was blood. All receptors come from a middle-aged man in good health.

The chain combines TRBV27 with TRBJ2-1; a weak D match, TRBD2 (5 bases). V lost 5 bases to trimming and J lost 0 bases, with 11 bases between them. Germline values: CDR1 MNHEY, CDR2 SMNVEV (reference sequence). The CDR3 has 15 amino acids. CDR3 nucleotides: TGTGCCAGCAGTAGGGTCACTAGCTCCTACAATGAGCAGTTCTTC. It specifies CASSRVTSSYNEQFF.

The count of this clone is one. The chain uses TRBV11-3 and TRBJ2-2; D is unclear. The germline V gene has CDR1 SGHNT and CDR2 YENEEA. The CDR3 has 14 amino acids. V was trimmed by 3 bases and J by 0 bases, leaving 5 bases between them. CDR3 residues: CASSFSANTGELFF. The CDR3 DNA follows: TGTGCCAGCAGCTTTAGTGCGAACACCGGGGAGCTGTTTTTT.

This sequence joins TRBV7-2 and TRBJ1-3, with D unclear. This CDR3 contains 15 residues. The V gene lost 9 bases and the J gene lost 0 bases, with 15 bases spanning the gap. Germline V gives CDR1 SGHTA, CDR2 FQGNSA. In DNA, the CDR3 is TGTGCCAGTCAGAGGGTAGCGAGCTCTGGAAACACCATATATTTT. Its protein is CASQRVASSGNTIYF.